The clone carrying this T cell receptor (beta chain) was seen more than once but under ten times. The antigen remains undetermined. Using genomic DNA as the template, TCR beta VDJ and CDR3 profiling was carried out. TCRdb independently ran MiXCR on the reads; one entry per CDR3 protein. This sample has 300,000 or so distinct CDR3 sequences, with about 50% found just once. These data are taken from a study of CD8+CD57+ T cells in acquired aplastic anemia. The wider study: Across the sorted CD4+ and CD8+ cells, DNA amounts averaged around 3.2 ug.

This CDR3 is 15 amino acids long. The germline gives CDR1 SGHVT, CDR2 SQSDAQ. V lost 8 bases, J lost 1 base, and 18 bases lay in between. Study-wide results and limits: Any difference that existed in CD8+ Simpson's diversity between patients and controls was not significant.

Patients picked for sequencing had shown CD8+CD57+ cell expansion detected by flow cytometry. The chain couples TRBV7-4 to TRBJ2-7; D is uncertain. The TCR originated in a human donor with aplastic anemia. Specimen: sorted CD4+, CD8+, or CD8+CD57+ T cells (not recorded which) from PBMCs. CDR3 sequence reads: CASSPDVRLSYEQYF. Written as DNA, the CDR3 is TGTGCCAGCTCACCAGATGTGCGCCTTTCCTACGAGCAGTACTTC.